This T cell receptor (beta chain) was found in a study of T cell repertoires in cytomegalovirus infection. Study-wide background: The public TCR beta signatures pointed to both CMV infection and matching HLA type.

Study-level findings and limits: Summed public TCR beta family frequency identified CMV carriers bearing the relevant HLA. Ex vivo responses were dominated by HLA-C-restricted CMV-specific TCR beta clonotypes.

This clonotype was detected only a few times. As yet, its antigen is unknown. TCRdb ran MiXCR on the reads and lists one entry per CDR3 protein. The repertoire holds more than 150,000 distinct CDR3 sequences, 17% seen once, with about 19% in the top ten. CDR3 length: 17 residues. V was pared by 3 bases and J by 0 bases, with 15 bases between. Germline CDR1 reads LNHNV; CDR2 reads YYDKDF (reference sequence). The sample was CD8+ T cells from PBMCs. The V gene is TRBV15, the J gene TRBJ2-1; tentative D call: TRBD1 (6 bases). The origin of this receptor is a human donor in good health (CMV status not recorded). Some clones in this sample may be carry-over from other donors' samples. CDR3 region: CATSSDPGASSYNEQFF. CDR3 in DNA: TGTGCCACCAGCAGCGATCCAGGGGCCAGCTCCTACAATGAGCAGTTCTTC.